This T cell receptor beta chain is drawn from a study of T cell changes during pregnancy in multiple sclerosis. Clones were read by immunoSEQ multiplex PCR, and TCRdb kept only the in-frame ones, dropping some. This table has more than 25,000 clones, 90% to 95% appearing once. V lost 0 bases to trimming and J lost 0 bases, with 14 bases between them. The CDR3 has 17 residues. The germline V gene encodes CDR1 LGHNA and CDR2 YNFKEQ. This TCR was sampled from a female donor in good health, enrolled as a control in a pregnancy study. The gene calls are TRBV4-2 and TRBJ1-1; D gene ambiguous. This sample comprised CD8+ T cells from peripheral blood mononuclear cells, obtained in the second trimester of pregnancy. CDR3 region: CASSQDVLGGLNTEAFF. The CDR3 DNA reads TGTGCCAGCAGCCAAGATGTTCTGGGAGGGCTGAACACTGAAGCTTTCTTT.